This TCR beta chain was profiled in a study of Tregs in tolerant kidney transplant recipients. V lost 4 bases and J lost 2; bases outside the gene matches: 3. Germline V gene lookup returns CDR1 SGHRS and CDR2 YFSETQ. The CDR3 loop spans 15 amino acids. On this clone itself: The antigen is undetermined. From the germline J gene comes the end of the CDR3, since the read stops 3 residues before it.

TCRdb's table, derived via immunoSEQ multiplex PCR, lists solely in-frame clones and lacks some. The sample has 50,000 or so clones; the top ten hold roughly 0.89%. Findings of the study overall: In tolerant patients, donor-specific Tregs outgrew total Tregs, suggesting antigen-driven expansion.

The origin of this receptor is a human donor who received a combined kidney and bone marrow transplant. The chain employs TRBV5-1 and TRBJ2-1; 10 bases match TRBD1. The sequencing used CD4+ T cells from blood, collected before the transplant. The part of the CDR3 DNA that was read is TGCGCCAGCAGCGGGACAGGGGACCCCTACAATGAG. Its protein product is CASSGTGDPYNE. From start to end, the CDR3 is CASSGTGDPYNEQFF. Using reference TRBV5-1 and TRBJ2-1 for the parts outside the CDR3, the full variable domain is KAGVTQTPRYLIKTRGQQVTLSCSPISGHRSVSWYQQTPGQGLQFLFEYFSETQRNKGNFPGRFSGRQFSNSRSEMNVSTLELGDSALYLCASSGTGDPYNEQFFGPGTRLTVL.